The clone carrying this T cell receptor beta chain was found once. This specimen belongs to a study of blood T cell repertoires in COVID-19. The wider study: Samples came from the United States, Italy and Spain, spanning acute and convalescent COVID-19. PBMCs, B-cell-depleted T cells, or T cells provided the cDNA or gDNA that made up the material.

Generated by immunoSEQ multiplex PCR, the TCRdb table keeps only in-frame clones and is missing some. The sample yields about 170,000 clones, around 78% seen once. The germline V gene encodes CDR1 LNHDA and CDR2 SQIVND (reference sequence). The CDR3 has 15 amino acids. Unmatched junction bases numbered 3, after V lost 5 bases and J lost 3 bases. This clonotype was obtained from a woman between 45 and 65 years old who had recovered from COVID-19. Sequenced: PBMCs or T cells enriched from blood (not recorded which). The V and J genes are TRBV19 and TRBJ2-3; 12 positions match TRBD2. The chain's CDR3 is CASSLAGGLTDTQYF. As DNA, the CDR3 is TGTGCCAGTAGTCTAGCGGGGGGGCTAACAGATACGCAGTATTTT.